This T cell receptor (beta chain) was sequenced in a study of CD8+CD57+ T cells in acquired aplastic anemia. Study results and caveats: Patients and controls shared 25 to 30 CD8+ CDR3 sequences, which appeared highly expressed in patients and within their immunodominant clones.

CDR1 SQVTM and CDR2 ANQGSEA come from the germline V gene. V lost 4 bases, J lost 4 bases, and 23 bases lay in between. The CDR3 totals 17 residues. Genomic DNA provided the template from which TCR beta VDJ and CDR3 profiles were obtained. TCRdb reprocessed the reads with MiXCR, giving one entry per CDR3 protein. The sample holds 200,000 or so distinct CDR3 sequences, less than 65% seen once. Points on this clonotype: The antigen is unknown.

The chain joins TRBV29-1 to TRBJ1-3; D is undetermined. The specimen was sorted CD4+, CD8+, or CD8+CD57+ T cells (not recorded which) from PBMCs. This receptor was identified in a human donor with severe aplastic anemia or a healthy control (not recorded which). The CDR3 DNA reads as TGCAGCGTTGTGCGAGGTACCACCGAAGGCGGAGGAAACACCATATATTTT. It is translated as CSVVRGTTEGGGNTIYF.